This paragraph covers one T cell receptor (beta chain) sequence. Germline V CDR1 and CDR2: MNHEY, SMNVEV (reference sequence). Trimming removed 1 base from V and 1 base from J, with 5 bases in between. This CDR3 comprises 14 residues. The data derive from a study of blood T cell repertoires in COVID-19. Whole-study context: T cells, B-cell-depleted T cells, or PBMCs supplied cDNA or gDNA.

Libraries were prepared by immunoSEQ multiplex PCR; TCRdb keeps only in-frame clonotypes and omits some of them. The sample yields some 160,000 clones, about 88% seen once. V is TRBV27 and J is TRBJ2-1, with no clear D. The sequenced sample consisted of peripheral blood. The TCR was taken from a man in his forties or fifties who had recovered from COVID-19. The CDR3, as DNA: TGTGCCAGCAGTTTATACGGTTCCTACAATGAGCAGTTCTTC. Residues: CASSLYGSYNEQFF.